This T cell receptor (beta chain) was profiled in a study of lymphopenia after photon versus proton radiotherapy (dated by TCRdb to about 2019). As for the study more broadly: The study compared the immunological effects of photon versus proton radiation therapy in patients with gastrointestinal tumors who developed high-grade lymphopenia. A cohort of some 20 patients with gastrointestinal tumors who received either photon or proton therapy and subsequently developed lymphopenia was included. The study aimed to characterize how the two radiation modalities differ in their impact on the immune system.

What the work shows at the level of the full study, not this receptor alone: The authors looked at the survival association only in patients who died, and they framed better survival with proton therapy as a possibility rather than a demonstrated result. After the lymphocyte count nadir, oligoclonal expansion, especially of CD8+ Temra cells, was observed in photon-treated repertoires, and the drop in diversity was driven by this expansion. Relative stability during treatment was observed in proton-treated patients, whereas loss of naive T cells and TCR diversity and gain of effector/memory populations were observed in photon-treated patients. Across the cohort, an inverse correlation was found between a larger post-nadir drop in TCR diversity and overall survival time among patients who died.

Only one count was recorded for this clone. What antigen it recognizes has not been identified. No much larger clone exists at a distance of one base, and base qualities are not known. Library creation used the immunoSEQ multiplex PCR assay. T cell repertoires were profiled with deep sequencing of rearranged TCR beta loci together with multiparametric flow cytometry. The table was pulled from immuneACCESS by TCRdb, which kept in-frame rearrangements only. Such tables lose some clones; where checked, under half of the loss comes from unresolved V genes, and the rest has no known cause. This sample lists 53,000 or so clones; about 83% were detected once. The ten most abundant clones make up 25% to 35% of the sample. Its CDR3 holds 13 amino acids, cysteine through phenylalanine. The read is trimmed to its CDR3 DNA, 39 bases read in frame from base 1. V and J lose 1 base and 6 bases, and a span of 8 bases separates them. Looking up the germline V gene (reference sequence) yields CDR1 SEHNR and CDR2 FQNEAQ.

The sequence joins TRBV7-9 to TRBJ2-3, with the D gene call left open. The source material was peripheral blood, sampled from a patient treated with photon-based radiotherapy. This TCR came from a man in his fifties or sixties with gastric cancer. The sequenced DNA is TGTGCCAGCAGCTTAGTTGCCCTTGATACGCAGTATTTT. Its protein reads: CASSLVALDTQYF.